The sequence of this T cell receptor beta chain was determined in a study of tumor and adjacent non-tumor tissue in lung cancer. Study results and limitations: Patients with more diverse tumor TCRs had worse survival. Compared with tumor, normal lung showed significantly lower TCR diversity. Tumor repertoires had a smaller top 100 clone share than normal lung.

The CDR3 is 12 residues long. Per the germline V gene, CDR1 is DFQATT and CDR2 is SNEGSKA (reference sequence). This clonotype came up once. As yet, its antigen is unknown. No cell sorting was done before RNA was extracted from the tissue. More than 3 cm separated this lung sample from the edge of the tumor. The library came from three nested PCR rounds adapted from ARM-PCR protocols. TCRdb reprocessed the multiplex PCR reads via MiXCR and lists one record per CDR3 protein. The sample carries some 70,000 distinct CDR3 sequences, roughly 70% recorded once. The sample consisted of distant non-tumor lung tissue. The genes are TRBV20-1 and TRBJ2-7, with TRBD2 identical over 11 bases. This clonotype originated in a woman aged 45-65 years with non-small cell lung cancer. The CDR3 sequence: CNARTSGYEQYF. The DNA of the CDR3 is TGCAATGCCAGGACTAGCGGGTATGAGCAGTACTTC.